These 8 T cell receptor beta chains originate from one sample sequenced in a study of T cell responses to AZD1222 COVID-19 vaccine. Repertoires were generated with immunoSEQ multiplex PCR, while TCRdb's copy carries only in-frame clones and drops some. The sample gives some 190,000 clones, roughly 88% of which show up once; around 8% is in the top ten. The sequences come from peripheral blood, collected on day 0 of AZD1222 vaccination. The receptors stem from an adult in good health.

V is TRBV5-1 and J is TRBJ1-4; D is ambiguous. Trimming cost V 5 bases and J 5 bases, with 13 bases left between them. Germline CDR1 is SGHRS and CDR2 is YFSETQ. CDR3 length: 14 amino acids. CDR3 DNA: TGCGCCAGCAGTTATGTGGGAGAGAATGAAAAACTGTTTTTT. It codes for CASSYVGENEKLFF.

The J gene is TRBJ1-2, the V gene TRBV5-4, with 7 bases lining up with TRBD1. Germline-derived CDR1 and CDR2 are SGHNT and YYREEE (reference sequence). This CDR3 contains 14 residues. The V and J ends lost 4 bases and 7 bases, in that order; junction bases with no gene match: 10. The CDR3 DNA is TGTGCCAGCAGCCCTCAGGGGGAAAAGGGTGGCTACACCTTC. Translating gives CASSPQGEKGGYTF. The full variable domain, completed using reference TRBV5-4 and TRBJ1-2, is ETGVTQSPTHLIKTRGQQVTLRCSSQSGHNTVSWYQQALGQGPQFIFQYYREEENGRGNFPPRFSGLQFPNYSSELNVNALELDDSALYLCASSPQGEKGGYTFGSGTRLTVV.

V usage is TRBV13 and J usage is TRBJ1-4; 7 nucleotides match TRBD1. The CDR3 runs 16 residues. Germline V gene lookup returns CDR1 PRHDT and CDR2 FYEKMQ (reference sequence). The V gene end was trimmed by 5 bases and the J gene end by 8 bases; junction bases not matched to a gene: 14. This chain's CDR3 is CASSPSGGGAGEKLFF. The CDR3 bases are TGTGCCAGCAGCCCATCAGGAGGGGGCGCAGGGGAAAAACTGTTTTTT.

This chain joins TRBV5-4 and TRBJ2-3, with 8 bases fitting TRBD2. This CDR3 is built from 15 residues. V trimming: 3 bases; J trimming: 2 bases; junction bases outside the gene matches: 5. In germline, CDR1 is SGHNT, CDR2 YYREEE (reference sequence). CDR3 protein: CASSWAGGYTDTQYF. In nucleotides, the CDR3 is TGTGCCAGCAGCTGGGCGGGGGGTTACACAGATACGCAGTATTTT. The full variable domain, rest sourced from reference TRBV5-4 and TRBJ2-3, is ETGVTQSPTHLIKTRGQQVTLRCSSQSGHNTVSWYQQALGQGPQFIFQYYREEENGRGNFPPRFSGLQFPNYSSELNVNALELDDSALYLCASSWAGGYTDTQYFGPGTRLTVL.

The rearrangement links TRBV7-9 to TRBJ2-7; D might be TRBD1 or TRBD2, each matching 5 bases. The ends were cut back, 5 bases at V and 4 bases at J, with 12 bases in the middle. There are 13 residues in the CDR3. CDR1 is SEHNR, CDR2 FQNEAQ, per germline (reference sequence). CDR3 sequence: CASSEGPGYEQYF. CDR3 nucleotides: TGTGCCAGCAGCGAGGGACCGGGGTACGAGCAGTACTTC.

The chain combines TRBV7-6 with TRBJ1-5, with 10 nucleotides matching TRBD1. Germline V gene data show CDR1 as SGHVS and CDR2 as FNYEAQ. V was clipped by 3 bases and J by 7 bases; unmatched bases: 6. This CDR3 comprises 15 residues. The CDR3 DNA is TGTGCCAGCAGCTTGTACCGGGACAGGGGCCAGCCCCAGCATTTT. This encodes CASSLYRDRGQPQHF.

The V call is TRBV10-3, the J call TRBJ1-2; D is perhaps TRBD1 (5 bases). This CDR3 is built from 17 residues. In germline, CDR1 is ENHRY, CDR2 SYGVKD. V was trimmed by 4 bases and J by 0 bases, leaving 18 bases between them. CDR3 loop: CAISVSPSGGSNYGYTF. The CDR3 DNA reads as TGTGCCATCAGTGTCTCCCCAAGTGGGGGATCTAACTATGGCTACACCTTC.

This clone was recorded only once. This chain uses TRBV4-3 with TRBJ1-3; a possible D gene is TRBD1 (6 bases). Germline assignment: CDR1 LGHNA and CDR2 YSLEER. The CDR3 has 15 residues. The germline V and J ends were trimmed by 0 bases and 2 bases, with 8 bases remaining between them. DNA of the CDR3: TGCGCCAGCAGCCAAGACGGGACAACTGGAAACACCATATATTTT. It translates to CASSQDGTTGNTIYF.